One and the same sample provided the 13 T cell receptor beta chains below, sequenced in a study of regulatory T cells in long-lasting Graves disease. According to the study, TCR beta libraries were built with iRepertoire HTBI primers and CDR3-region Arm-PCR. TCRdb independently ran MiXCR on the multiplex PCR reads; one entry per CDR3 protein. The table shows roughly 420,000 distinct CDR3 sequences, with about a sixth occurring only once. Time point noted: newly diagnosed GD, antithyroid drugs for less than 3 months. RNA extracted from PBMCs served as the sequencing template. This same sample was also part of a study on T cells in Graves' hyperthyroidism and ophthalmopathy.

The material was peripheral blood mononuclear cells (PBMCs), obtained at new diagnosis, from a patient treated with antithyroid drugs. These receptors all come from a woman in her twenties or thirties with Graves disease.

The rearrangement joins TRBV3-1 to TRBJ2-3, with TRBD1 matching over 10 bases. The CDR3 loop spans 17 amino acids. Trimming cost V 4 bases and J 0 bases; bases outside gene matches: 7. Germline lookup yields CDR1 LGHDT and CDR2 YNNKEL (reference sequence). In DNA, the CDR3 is TGTGCCAGCAGCCGTGGACAGGGGGGAGCTAGCACAGATACGCAGTATTTT. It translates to CASSRGQGGASTDTQYF.

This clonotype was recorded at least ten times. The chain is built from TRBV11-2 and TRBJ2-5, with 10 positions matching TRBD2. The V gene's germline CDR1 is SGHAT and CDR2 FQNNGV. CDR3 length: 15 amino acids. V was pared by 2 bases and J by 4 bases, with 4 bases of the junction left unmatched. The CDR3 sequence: CASSLLAGVVETQYF. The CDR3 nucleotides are TGTGCCAGCAGCTTACTAGCGGGAGTAGTAGAGACCCAGTACTTC.

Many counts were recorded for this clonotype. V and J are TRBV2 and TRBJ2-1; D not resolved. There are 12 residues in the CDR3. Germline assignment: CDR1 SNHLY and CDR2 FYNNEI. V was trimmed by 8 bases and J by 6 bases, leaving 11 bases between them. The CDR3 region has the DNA TGTGCCAGCGGTGCAGAAAGCAATGAGCAGTTCTTC. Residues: CASGAESNEQFF.

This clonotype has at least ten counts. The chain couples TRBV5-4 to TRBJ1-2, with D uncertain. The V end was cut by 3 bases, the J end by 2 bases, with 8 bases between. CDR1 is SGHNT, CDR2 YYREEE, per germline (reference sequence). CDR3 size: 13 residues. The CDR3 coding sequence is TGTGCCAGCAGCTCGAAGTCGAACTATGGCTACACCTTC. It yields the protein CASSSKSNYGYTF.

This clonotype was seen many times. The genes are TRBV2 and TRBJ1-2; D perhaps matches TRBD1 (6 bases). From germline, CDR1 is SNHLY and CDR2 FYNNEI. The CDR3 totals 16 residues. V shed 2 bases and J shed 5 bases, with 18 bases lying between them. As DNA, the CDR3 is TGTGCCAGCAGTGAAAGAGGGCCCGGACAGTCTTATGGCTACACCTTC. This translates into CASSERGPGQSYGYTF.

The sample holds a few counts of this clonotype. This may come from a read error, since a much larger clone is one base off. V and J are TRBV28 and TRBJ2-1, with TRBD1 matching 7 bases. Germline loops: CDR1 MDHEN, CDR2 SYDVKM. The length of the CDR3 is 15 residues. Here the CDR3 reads CVSSLYRGSYNEQFF. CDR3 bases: TGTGTCAGCAGTTTATACAGGGGTTCCTACAATGAGCAGTTCTTC.

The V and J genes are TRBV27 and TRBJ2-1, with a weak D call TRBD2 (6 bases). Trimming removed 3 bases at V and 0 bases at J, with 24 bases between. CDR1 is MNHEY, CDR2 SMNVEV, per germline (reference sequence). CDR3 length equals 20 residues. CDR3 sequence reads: CASSFPGTSAGTTSYNEQFF. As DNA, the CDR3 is TGTGCCAGCAGTTTCCCCGGGACGTCGGCGGGGACCACCTCCTACAATGAGCAGTTCTTC.

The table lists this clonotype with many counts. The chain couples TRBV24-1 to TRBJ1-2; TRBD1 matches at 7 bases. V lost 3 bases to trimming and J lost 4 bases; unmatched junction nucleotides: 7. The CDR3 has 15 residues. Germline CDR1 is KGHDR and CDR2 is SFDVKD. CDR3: CATSDPGTASYGYTF. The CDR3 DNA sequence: TGTGCCACCAGTGATCCCGGGACAGCTTCCTATGGCTACACCTTC.

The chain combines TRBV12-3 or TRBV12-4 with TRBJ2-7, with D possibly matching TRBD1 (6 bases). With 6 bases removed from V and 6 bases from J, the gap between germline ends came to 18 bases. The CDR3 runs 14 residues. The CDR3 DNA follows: TGTGCCAGCAGGGGGACATCGGCTCCCCGCGAGCAGTACTTC. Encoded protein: CASRGTSAPREQYF.

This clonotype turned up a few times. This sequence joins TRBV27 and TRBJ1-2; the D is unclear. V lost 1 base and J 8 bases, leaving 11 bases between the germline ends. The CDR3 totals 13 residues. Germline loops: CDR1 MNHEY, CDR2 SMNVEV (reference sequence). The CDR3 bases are TGTGCCAGCAGTTTATTTCGGGGAGCGGGCTACACCTTC. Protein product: CASSLFRGAGYTF.

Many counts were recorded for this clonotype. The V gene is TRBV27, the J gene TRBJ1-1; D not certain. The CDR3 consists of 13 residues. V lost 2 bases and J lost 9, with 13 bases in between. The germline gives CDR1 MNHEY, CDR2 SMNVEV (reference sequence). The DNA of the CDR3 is TGTGCCAGCAGTTTACACTCCTCCCGGCAAGCTTTCTTT. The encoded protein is CASSLHSSRQAFF.

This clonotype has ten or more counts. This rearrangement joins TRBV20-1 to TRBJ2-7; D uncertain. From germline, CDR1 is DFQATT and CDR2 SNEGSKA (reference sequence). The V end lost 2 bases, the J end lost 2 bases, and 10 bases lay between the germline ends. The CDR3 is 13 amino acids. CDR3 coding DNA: TGCAGTGCTAGAAGCCTTTTAACCTACGAGCAGTACTTC. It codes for CSARSLLTYEQYF.

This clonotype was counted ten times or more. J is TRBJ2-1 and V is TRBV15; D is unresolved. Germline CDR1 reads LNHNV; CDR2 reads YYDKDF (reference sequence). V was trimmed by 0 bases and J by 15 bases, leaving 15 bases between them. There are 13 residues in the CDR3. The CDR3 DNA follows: TGTGCCACCAGCAGAGATCGGGCTGGTTGGGCGTTCTTC. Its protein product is CATSRDRAGWAFF.